This record concerns one T cell receptor (beta chain) sequence. The sample is drawn from a study of blood T cell repertoires in COVID-19. The germline CDR1 and CDR2 sequences are GTSNPN and SVGIG (reference sequence). V lost 2 bases and J 8 bases, leaving 18 bases between the germline ends. The CDR3 sequence is 14 residues long. Allocation to cohorts depended on clinical history reported by the participants. Profiling relied on immunoSEQ multiplex PCR, and the TCRdb table lists in-frame clones only, not all of them. There are 300,000 to 400,000 clones in the sample; 70% to 90% occur only once, and 0.9% to 1.5% lies in the top ten.

The TCR sequence derives from a woman between 18 and 30 years old who had recovered from COVID-19. Material: PBMCs or T cells enriched from blood (not recorded which). The chain uses TRBV30 and TRBJ1-2, with D perhaps TRBD1 (5 bases). The CDR3 is CAWSRQRHGRGYTF. As DNA, the CDR3 is TGTGCCTGGAGTCGACAGAGACATGGACGCGGCTACACCTTC.